The present T cell receptor (beta chain) was sequenced within a study of T cells in Graves' hyperthyroidism and ophthalmopathy. This CDR3 has 14 amino acids. Trimming took 5 bases from V and 5 from J, leaving 14 bases between them. Germline-derived CDR1 and CDR2 are SGHAT and FQNNGV. The investigators amplified TCR beta CDR3 regions from RNA transcripts. With the HTBI primer set, the TCR CDR3 went through a first round of RT-PCR. TCRdb recomputed calls from the multiplex PCR reads with MiXCR, one row per CDR3 protein. The sample lists over 200,000 distinct CDR3 sequences, approximately 17% occurring once. When ophthalmopathy did not progress within 18 months, Graves' hyperthyroidism was considered stable.

The sequenced sample consisted of blood. The clonotype originates from a man aged 50 or older with Graves' hyperthyroidism. The chain couples TRBV11-2 to TRBJ2-3; D is unresolved. CDR3 protein: CASSKTSGKDTQYF. The CDR3 coding sequence is TGTGCCAGCAGCAAAACCTCGGGCAAAGATACGCAGTATTTT.